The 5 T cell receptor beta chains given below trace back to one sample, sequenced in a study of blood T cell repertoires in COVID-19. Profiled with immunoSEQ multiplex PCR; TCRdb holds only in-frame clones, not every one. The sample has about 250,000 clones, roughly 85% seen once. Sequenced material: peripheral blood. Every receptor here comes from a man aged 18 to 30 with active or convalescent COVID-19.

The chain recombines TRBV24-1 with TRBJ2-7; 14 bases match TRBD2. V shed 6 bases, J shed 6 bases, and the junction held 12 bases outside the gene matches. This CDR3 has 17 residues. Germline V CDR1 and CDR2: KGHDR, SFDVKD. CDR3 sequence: CATSQTPGLAGVGEQYF. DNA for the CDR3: TGTGCCACCAGTCAGACCCCGGGACTAGCGGGAGTGGGCGAGCAGTACTTC.

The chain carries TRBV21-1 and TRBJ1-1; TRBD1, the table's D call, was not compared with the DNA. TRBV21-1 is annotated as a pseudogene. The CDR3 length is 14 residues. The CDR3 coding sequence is TGTGCCAGCAGCAAAGGGGGCAGGGGGCGCAGGGCTTTCTTT. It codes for CASSKGGRGRRAFF.

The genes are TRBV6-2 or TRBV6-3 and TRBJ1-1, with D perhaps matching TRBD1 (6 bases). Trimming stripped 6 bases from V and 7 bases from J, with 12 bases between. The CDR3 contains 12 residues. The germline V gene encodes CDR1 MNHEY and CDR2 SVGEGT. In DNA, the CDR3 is TGTGCCAGCAGCAACCCGACAGGTGAAGCTTTCTTT. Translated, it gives CASSNPTGEAFF.

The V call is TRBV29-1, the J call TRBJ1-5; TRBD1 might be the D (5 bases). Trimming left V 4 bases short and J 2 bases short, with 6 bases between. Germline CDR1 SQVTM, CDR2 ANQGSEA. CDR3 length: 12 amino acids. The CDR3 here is CSVGGGNQPQHF. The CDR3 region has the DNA TGCAGCGTTGGGGGGGGCAATCAGCCCCAGCATTTT.

Written as DNA, the CDR3 is TGCGCCAGCAGCTTGCAGGCAGGGGAAGGCTACACCTTC. Translation gives CASSLQAGEGYTF. The chain joins TRBV5-1 to TRBJ1-2; tentatively, D is TRBD1 (6 bases). Germline V CDR1 and CDR2: SGHRS, YFSETQ. V lost 1 base to trimming and J lost 8 bases, with 12 bases between them. The CDR3 is 13 amino acids.